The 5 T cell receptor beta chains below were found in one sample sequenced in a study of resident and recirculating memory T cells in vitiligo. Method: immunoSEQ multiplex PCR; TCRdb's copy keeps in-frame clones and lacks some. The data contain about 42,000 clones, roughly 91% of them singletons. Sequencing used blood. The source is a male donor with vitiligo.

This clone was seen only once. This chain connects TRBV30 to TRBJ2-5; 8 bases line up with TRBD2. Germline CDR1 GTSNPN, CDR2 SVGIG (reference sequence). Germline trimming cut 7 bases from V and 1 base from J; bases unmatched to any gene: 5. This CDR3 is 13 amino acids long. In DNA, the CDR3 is TGTGCCTCCACGGGGGGGCGCCAAGAGACCCAGTACTTC. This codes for CASTGGRQETQYF.

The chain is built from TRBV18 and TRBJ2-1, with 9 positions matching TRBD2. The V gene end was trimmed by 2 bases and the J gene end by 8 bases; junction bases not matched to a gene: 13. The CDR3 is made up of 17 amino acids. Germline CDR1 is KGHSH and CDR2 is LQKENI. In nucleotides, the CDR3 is TGTGCCAGCTCACCATCCCCCCGGATAGCGGGGGAGTATGAGCAGTTCTTC. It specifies CASSPSPRIAGEYEQFF.

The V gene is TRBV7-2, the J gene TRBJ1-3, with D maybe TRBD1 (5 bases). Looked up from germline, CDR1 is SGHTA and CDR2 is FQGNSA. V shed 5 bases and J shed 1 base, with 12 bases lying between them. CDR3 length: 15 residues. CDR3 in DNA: TGTGCCAGCAGCCCTTTGACAGTTTCTGGAAACACCATATATTTT. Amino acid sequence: CASSPLTVSGNTIYF.

The CDR3 loop reads CASSASGNTIYF. Here the CDR3 DNA reads TGTGCCAGCAGCGCGAGTGGAAACACCATATATTTT. The J gene is TRBJ1-3, the V gene TRBV9; the D is unclear. The CDR3 has 12 amino acids. V was cut by 3 bases and J by 3 bases, with 4 bases left in between. CDR1 and CDR2 (germline): SGDLS, YYNGEE. Looking up the rest from reference TRBV9 and TRBJ1-3 gives the full variable domain: DSGVTQTPKHLITATGQRVTLRCSPRSGDLSVYWYQQSLDQGLQFLIQYYNGEERAKGNILERFSAQQFPDLHSELNLSSLELGDSALYFCASSASGNTIYFGEGSWLTVV.

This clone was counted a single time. Here the CDR3 reads CASSLDRDYTDTQYF. CDR3 DNA: TGTGCCAGCAGCCTGGACAGAGACTACACAGATACGCAGTATTTT. This sequence joins TRBV2 and TRBJ2-3; a possible D gene is TRBD1 (6 bases). Between the trimmed V and J ends, which lost 6 bases and 2 bases, there was a span of 15 bases. The CDR3 extends over 15 amino acids. Germline-derived CDR1 and CDR2 are SNHLY and FYNNEI.